These T cell receptor beta chains were read from a single sample in a study of T cell responses to AZD1222 COVID-19 vaccine. Measured with immunoSEQ multiplex PCR; TCRdb has only the in-frame clones, and not every one. The sample includes just under 95,000 clones, more than 75% seen only once; the top ten take approximately 22%. The specimen comprised peripheral blood, sampled on day 0 of AZD1222 vaccination. The receptors come from an adult in good health. Each CDR3 is given with its conserved first and last residue. The order of the fields is J gene, D gene, clone size, V gene, CDR3 protein, CDR3 DNA. The D gene is left open where the match is weak. Not all rows give a size; the values are once, few, many and, for expanded clones, a class.

TRBJ1-6,.,.,TRBV7-3,CASSAGQLGGYNSPLHF,TGTGCCAGCAGCGCCGGACAGCTGGGGGGCTATAATTCACCCCTCCACTTT
TRBJ1-5,.,.,TRBV6-5,CASSYPKQPQHF,TGTGCCAGCAGTTATCCCAAACAGCCCCAGCATTTT
TRBJ2-6,.,.,TRBV6-5,CASRSGSGANVLTF,TGTGCCAGCCGGTCCGGCTCTGGGGCCAACGTCCTGACTTTC
TRBJ2-7,.,once,TRBV27,CASSFRDGTYEQYF,TGTGCCAGCAGTTTCCGGGACGGAACCTACGAGCAGTACTTC
TRBJ2-3,.,.,TRBV19,CASSVLGRPSTDTQYF,TGTGCCAGTAGTGTCCTAGGGAGACCTAGCACAGATACGCAGTATTTT
TRBJ1-6,.,once,TRBV7-6,CASSLAGGNSPLHF,TGTGCCAGCAGCTTAGCCGGCGGCAATTCACCCCTCCACTTT
TRBJ1-1,.,.,TRBV19,CASTQDRSEAFF,TGTGCCAGTACTCAAGATAGGTCAGAAGCTTTCTTT
TRBJ2-3,.,.,TRBV5-1,CASSPRFGSTDTQYF,TGCGCCAGCAGCCCGAGGTTCGGGAGCACAGATACGCAGTATTTT
TRBJ2-5,.,.,TRBV7-9,CASSAGAGSPYQETQYF,TGTGCCAGCAGCGCCGGGGCGGGGAGTCCGTACCAAGAGACCCAGTACTTC
TRBJ1-5,TRBD1,.,TRBV19,CASSKGWDRINQPQHF,TGTGCCAGTAGTAAGGGATGGGACAGGATTAATCAGCCCCAGCATTTT
TRBJ1-5,TRBD1,.,TRBV6-5,CASSYILTGGNQPQHF,TGTGCCAGCAGTTATATCTTGACAGGGGGGAATCAGCCCCAGCATTTT
TRBJ2-7,TRBD1,.,TRBV19,CASSKTGIGYEQYF,TGTGCCAGTAGTAAGACAGGGATAGGCTACGAGCAGTACTTC
TRBJ1-2,.,.,TRBV28,CASSFKGRGNYGYTF,TGTGCCAGCAGTTTCAAGGGGCGAGGCAATTATGGCTACACCTTC
TRBJ2-7,TRBD1,.,TRBV30,CAWKRDRAGEQYF,TGTGCCTGGAAACGGGACAGGGCGGGCGAGCAGTACTTC
TRBJ1-2,.,.,TRBV5-8,CASSLLTGEGYTF,TGTGCCAGCAGCTTACTGACAGGTGAAGGCTACACCTTC
TRBJ2-3,TRBD2,.,TRBV9,CASSVSGGSTDTQYF,TGTGCCAGCAGCGTTAGCGGGGGTAGCACAGATACGCAGTATTTT
TRBJ1-4,.,.,TRBV24-1,CATSGTGTSNEKLFF,TGTGCCACCAGTGGGACCGGGACGAGTAATGAAAAACTGTTTTTT
TRBJ1-1,.,once,TRBV6-5,CASSSPASGAFF,TGTGCCAGCAGTTCCCCGGCTTCCGGAGCTTTCTTT
TRBJ2-7,.,.,TRBV18,CASSPGGSYEQYF,TGTGCCAGCTCACCAGGCGGCTCCTACGAGCAGTACTTC
TRBJ2-1,.,once,TRBV11-1,CASSLEVSSYNEQFF,TGTGCCAGCAGCTTAGAGGTTAGCTCCTACAATGAGCAGTTCTTC
TRBJ2-7,.,.,TRBV4-3,CASSQEGGTYEQYF,TGCGCCAGCAGCCAAGAGGGGGGAACTTACGAGCAGTACTTC
TRBJ1-4,.,.,TRBV27,CASSLWGGSEKLFF,TGTGCCAGCAGTTTATGGGGGGGCTCCGAAAAACTGTTTTTT
TRBJ2-1,.,.,TRBV9,CASSVWGGADNEQFF,TGTGCCAGCAGCGTGTGGGGGGGCGCAGACAATGAGCAGTTCTTC
TRBJ1-2,.,.,TRBV6-6,CASSLRGGYGYTF,TGTGCCAGCAGCCTCAGAGGTGGCTATGGCTACACCTTC
TRBJ2-1,.,.,TRBV7-9,CASSPPKKEQFF,TGTGCCAGCAGCCCACCTAAGAAGGAGCAGTTCTTC
TRBJ2-7,.,once,TRBV6-5,CASSYSGGPPYEQYF,TGTGCCAGCAGTTACTCGGGGGGCCCCCCCTACGAGCAGTACTTC
TRBJ2-7,TRBD1,.,TRBV28,CASSLYSGQGKEQYF,TGTGCCAGCAGTTTGTACTCGGGACAGGGGAAAGAGCAGTACTTC
TRBJ2-3,TRBD2,.,TRBV7-8,CASSLAGGALGDTQYF,TGTGCCAGCAGCTTAGCGGGAGGGGCCCTAGGGGATACGCAGTATTTT
TRBJ2-1,.,.,TRBV20-1,CSAVTVGEQFF,TGCAGTGCTGTGACAGTGGGTGAGCAGTTCTTC
TRBJ2-7,.,.,TRBV15,CATSRDPTDLFEQYF,TGTGCCACCAGCAGAGATCCGACGGACCTCTTTGAGCAGTACTTC
TRBJ2-4,.,.,TRBV3-1/TRBV3-2,CASSYNITEEGPLAKNIQYF,TGTGCCAGCAGCTACAACATAACCGAGGAGGGTCCACTAGCCAAAAACATTCAGTACTTC
TRBJ2-2,TRBD2,few,TRBV9,CASSSLAGVTGELFF,TGTGCCAGCAGCTCCTTAGCGGGGGTCACCGGGGAGCTGTTTTTT
TRBJ2-2,.,many,TRBV9,CASSVGESGELFF,TGTGCCAGCAGCGTAGGTGAATCCGGGGAGCTGTTTTTT
TRBJ2-7,.,.,TRBV21-1,CASSNPPGPGEMGEQYF,TGTGCCAGCAGCAACCCCCCCGGGCCAGGGGAGATGGGCGAGCAGTACTTC
TRBJ1-1,TRBD1,.,TRBV6-5,CASSYSRGGAAEAFF,TGTGCCAGCAGTTACTCAAGAGGGGGCGCAGCTGAAGCTTTCTTT
TRBJ1-2,TRBD1,.,TRBV7-2,CASSLNRGFGYTF,TGTGCCAGCAGCTTAAACAGGGGGTTCGGCTACACCTTC
TRBJ1-2,.,.,TRBV7-8,CASSGGRDQGAYTF,TGTGCCAGCAGCGGGGGCCGGGACCAAGGGGCCTACACCTTC
TRBJ1-1,TRBD1,.,TRBV28,CASSSTSRGWSTEAFF,TGTGCCAGCAGTTCCACTTCCAGGGGGTGGAGCACTGAAGCTTTCTTT
TRBJ1-5,TRBD1,once,TRBV6-5,CASKTNDREDQPQHF,TGTGCCAGCAAAACTAATGACAGGGAAGATCAGCCCCAGCATTTT
TRBJ1-6,.,.,TRBV7-8,CASTQGVLGGNSPLHF,TGTGCCAGCACCCAGGGTGTTCTGGGAGGAAATTCACCCCTCCACTTT
TRBJ1-2,TRBD1,.,TRBV5-4,CASRLQGANYGYTF,TGTGCCAGCAGGCTTCAGGGGGCTAACTATGGCTACACCTTC
TRBJ2-2,.,.,TRBV18,CASSPIQPVNTGELFF,TGTGCCAGCTCACCAATCCAGCCTGTGAACACCGGGGAGCTGTTTTTT
TRBJ1-1,.,.,TRBV4-1,CASSQLTAVNTEAFF,TGCGCCAGCAGCCAATTAACAGCGGTGAACACTGAAGCTTTCTTT
TRBJ2-2,.,.,TRBV18,CASSPFGDLNTGELFF,TGTGCCAGCTCACCGTTCGGGGATTTGAACACCGGGGAGCTGTTTTTT
TRBJ2-7,TRBD1,once,TRBV7-2,CASSDRAYEQYF,TGTGCCAGCAGTGACAGGGCCTACGAGCAGTACTTC
TRBJ2-3,.,.,TRBV7-2,CASSSTRGGRSDTQYF,TGTGCCAGCAGCTCTACTAGAGGGGGGAGGTCAGATACGCAGTATTTT
TRBJ1-5,TRBD1,.,TRBV19,CASDRGLWQPQHF,TGTGCCAGTGACAGGGGGCTCTGGCAGCCCCAGCATTTT
TRBJ2-5,.,.,TRBV10-3,CAISESLHPQETQYF,TGTGCCATCAGTGAGTCGTTGCATCCCCAAGAGACCCAGTACTTC
TRBJ1-6,.,.,TRBV4-3,CASSQAPDAGAYNSPLHF,TGCGCCAGCAGCCAAGCCCCCGACGCCGGGGCATATAATTCACCCCTCCACTTT
TRBJ1-1,TRBD1,once,TRBV7-3,CASSPRQGAPGAEAFF,TGTGCCAGCAGCCCAAGGCAGGGGGCGCCGGGGGCTGAAGCTTTCTTT
TRBJ1-3,.,.,TRBV6-5,CASSYRPGANTIYF,TGTGCCAGCAGTTACCGACCGGGGGCGAACACCATATATTTT
TRBJ2-7,TRBD1,few,TRBV5-4,CASSPGQPITYEQYF,TGTGCCAGCAGCCCGGGACAGCCGATTACCTACGAGCAGTACTTC
TRBJ1-1,.,.,TRBV3-1/TRBV3-2,CASSQVPVMNTEAFF,TGTGCCAGCAGCCAAGTTCCAGTCATGAACACTGAAGCTTTCTTT
TRBJ2-3,.,.,TRBV11-3,CASSLAGVTDTQYF,TGTGCCAGCAGCTTAGCAGGGGTCACAGATACGCAGTATTTT
TRBJ2-1,.,.,TRBV6-5,CASKQGGLVSSEQFF,TGTGCCAGCAAGCAGGGGGGGCTCGTTTCGAGTGAGCAGTTCTTC